The rows below give T cell receptor beta chains drawn from one sample of a study of T cells in Graves' hyperthyroidism and ophthalmopathy. TCRdb analysed the multiplex PCR reads with MiXCR anew, one entry per CDR3 protein. Here the sample spans roughly 170,000 distinct CDR3 sequences, over 8% being singletons. The sequenced sample was blood. These receptor sequences come from a woman aged 18 to 35 with Graves' hyperthyroidism that later progressed to Graves' ophthalmopathy. Both conserved end residues are part of each CDR3. The D gene is left open where the match is weak. The size of a clone is reported for some rows only, either as once, few or many, or as a class for expanded clones.

CDR3 length	V gene	clone size	J gene	D gene	CDR3 protein	CDR3 DNA
14	TRBV6-1	many	TRBJ1-4	-	CASSDIGTKEKLFF	TGTGCCAGCAGCGACATAGGGACTAAGGAAAAACTGTTTTTT
12	TRBV20-1	-	TRBJ2-5	-	CSATSEFGTQYF	TGCAGTGCCACAAGCGAGTTTGGGACCCAGTACTTC
14	TRBV2	many	TRBJ1-5	-	CASSEGGGIQPQHF	TGTGCCAGCAGTGAAGGGGGAGGGATACAGCCCCAGCATTTT
15	TRBV5-4	-	TRBJ2-3	TRBD1	CASSARDRGTDTQYF	TGTGCCAGCAGCGCCCGGGACAGGGGCACAGATACGCAGTATTTT
13	TRBV11-3	many	TRBJ2-1	-	CASSLDRIDEQFF	TGTGCCAGCAGCCTCGACAGGATTGATGAGCAGTTCTTC
21	TRBV3-1	few	TRBJ2-6	TRBD1	CASSQHRQGSPSFSGANVLTF	TGTGCCAGCAGCCAACATAGACAGGGCTCCCCCTCATTCTCTGGGGCCAACGTCCTGACTTTC
15	TRBV20-1	few	TRBJ2-5	-	CSARDGNSRQETQYF	TGCAGTGCTAGAGATGGTAATAGTAGGCAAGAGACCCAGTACTTC
14	TRBV14	-	TRBJ2-1	-	CASSRDLAATEQFF	TGTGCCAGCAGCCGAGATTTAGCGGCAACCGAGCAGTTCTTC
12	TRBV7-9	few	TRBJ1-6	-	CASTFAFSPLHF	TGTGCCAGCACCTTTGCCTTCTCACCCCTCCACTTT
13	TRBV13	many	TRBJ2-3	-	CASSPVGEDTQYF	TGTGCCAGCAGCCCTGTAGGGGAAGATACGCAGTATTTT
13	TRBV7-6	few	TRBJ2-3	-	CASSLDDTDTQYF	TGTGCCAGCAGCTTAGACGACACAGATACGCAGTATTTT
16	TRBV6-4	-	TRBJ2-3	TRBD2	CASSDSPGGGADTQYF	TGTGCCAGCAGTGACTCTCCGGGCGGGGGGGCAGATACGCAGTATTTT
14	TRBV12-3/TRBV12-4	many	TRBJ2-6	-	CASSSGSGANVLTF	TGTGCCAGCAGTTCCGGATCTGGGGCCAACGTCCTGACTTTC
16	TRBV18	-	TRBJ2-1	-	CASSPPGGADYNEQFF	TGTGCCAGCTCACCACCGGGGGGGGCTGACTACAATGAGCAGTTCTTC
14	TRBV9	many	TRBJ2-7	TRBD2	CASSTGTSGYEQYF	TGTGCCAGCAGCACCGGGACTAGCGGGTACGAGCAGTACTTC
14	TRBV9	many	TRBJ2-7	TRBD1	CASSAWDSSYEQYF	TGTGCCAGCAGCGCCTGGGACAGTTCCTACGAGCAGTACTTC
14	TRBV10-3	many	TRBJ1-1	-	CAIKTGTPNTEAFF	TGTGCCATCAAAACCGGGACACCGAACACTGAAGCTTTCTTT
15	TRBV12-3/TRBV12-4	many	TRBJ2-6	TRBD2	CASIPGGAGANVLTF	TGTGCCAGCATCCCGGGGGGGGCTGGGGCCAACGTCCTGACTTTC
12	TRBV20-1	few	TRBJ2-7	-	CSARDRADEQYF	TGCAGTGCTAGAGACAGGGCGGACGAGCAGTACTTC
19	TRBV11-2	many	TRBJ2-2	TRBD1	CASSPIRSKGQANTGELFF	TGTGCCAGCAGCCCAATAAGAAGTAAGGGACAGGCGAACACCGGGGAGCTGTTTTTT
17	TRBV7-2	medium-sized	TRBJ2-1	TRBD2	CASSLSASGRWYNEQFF	TGTGCCAGCAGCTTATCGGCTAGCGGGAGATGGTACAATGAGCAGTTCTTC
18	TRBV7-8	many	TRBJ1-1	TRBD1	CASSLLRGLELGDTKAFF	TGTGCCAGCAGCTTACTCAGGGGGTTAGAGCTAGGGGACACTAAAGCTTTCTTT
15	TRBV28	many	TRBJ1-6	TRBD1	CASDPTGGSYSPLHF	TGTGCCAGCGATCCCACAGGGGGCAGCTATTCACCCCTCCACTTT
16	TRBV7-9	-	TRBJ2-7	-	CASSLGVGGGLNEQYF	TGTGCCAGCAGCTTAGGTGTGGGGGGGGGCCTCAACGAGCAGTACTTC
14	TRBV9	many	TRBJ1-1	-	CASSVAGVPTEAFF	TGTGCCAGCAGCGTAGCTGGGGTCCCAACTGAAGCTTTCTTT
12	TRBV28	many	TRBJ1-5	-	CASSLYNQPQHF	TGTGCCAGCAGTTTATATAATCAGCCCCAGCATTTT
16	TRBV7-8	many	TRBJ2-2	TRBD2	CASSLGAGGTTGELFF	TGTGCCAGCAGCTTAGGAGCGGGAGGGACCACCGGGGAGCTGTTTTTT
17	TRBV24-1	many	TRBJ2-1	TRBD1	CATSDSPGTGRFGEQFF	TGTGCCACCAGCGATTCTCCCGGGACAGGCCGGTTCGGGGAGCAGTTCTTC
15	TRBV9	-	TRBJ2-1	TRBD2	CASSVAGGVGNEQFF	TGTGCCAGCAGCGTAGCGGGGGGGGTGGGTAATGAGCAGTTCTTC
14	TRBV6-8	many	TRBJ1-5	TRBD1	CASSFTGERQPQHF	TGTGCCAGCAGTTTTACAGGGGAACGGCAGCCCCAGCATTTT
14	TRBV7-9	many	TRBJ1-1	-	CASSLAAGNTEAFF	TGTGCCAGCAGCTTAGCGGCGGGAAACACTGAAGCTTTCTTT
14	TRBV29-1	many	TRBJ1-1	-	CSVEEYSANTEAFF	TGCAGCGTTGAAGAATATTCAGCGAACACTGAAGCTTTCTTT
13	TRBV12-3/TRBV12-4	many	TRBJ1-1	-	CASSFRRDSEAFF	TGTGCCAGCAGTTTTAGGAGAGACTCTGAAGCTTTCTTT
12	TRBV7-9	many	TRBJ1-2	-	CASTETDNGYTF	TGTGCCAGCACTGAGACAGACAATGGCTACACCTTC
15	TRBV3-1	many	TRBJ1-6	TRBD1	CASSQTGSYNSPLHF	TGTGCCAGCAGCCAGACAGGGTCCTATAATTCACCCCTCCACTTT
17	TRBV9	-	TRBJ2-3	-	CASSAPRRGGDTDTQYF	TGTGCCAGCAGCGCCCCGCGAAGAGGCGGGGACACAGATACGCAGTATTTT
19	TRBV28	many	TRBJ2-3	TRBD2	CASSTQGGGLAGVTDTQYF	TGTGCCAGCAGTACCCAAGGAGGGGGACTAGCGGGAGTTACAGATACGCAGTATTTT
12	TRBV12-3/TRBV12-4	many	TRBJ1-2	-	CASSLGPGGYTF	TGTGCCAGCAGTTTAGGTCCGGGTGGCTACACCTTC
13	TRBV18	-	TRBJ2-5	-	CASSPPGEETQYF	TGTGCCAGCTCACCGCCCGGGGAAGAGACCCAGTACTTC
16	TRBV6-1	many	TRBJ1-2	TRBD1	CASSEVAGGPLYGYTF	TGTGCCAGCAGTGAAGTCGCAGGGGGGCCCCTATATGGCTACACCTTC
16	TRBV27	many	TRBJ2-5	TRBD2	CASSLIAGGRGETQYF	TGTGCCAGCAGTCTTATAGCGGGAGGCCGTGGAGAGACCCAGTACTTC
11	TRBV11-3	many	TRBJ2-5	-	CASSSLPVPNF	TGTGCCAGCAGCTCTCTCCCTGTACCCAACTTC
12	TRBV2	many	TRBJ1-4	-	CASSLGYEKLFF	TGTGCCAGCAGCTTGGGGTACGAAAAACTGTTTTTT
16	TRBV3-1	many	TRBJ1-5	TRBD1	CASSQDSGQYHQPQHF	TGTGCCAGCAGCCAAGACTCGGGACAGTATCATCAGCCCCAGCATTTT
12	TRBV10-3	many	TRBJ1-1	-	CAAATTTAEAFF	TGTGCCGCCGCTACCACGACCGCTGAAGCTTTCTTT
17	TRBV4-2	once	TRBJ1-2	TRBD1	CASSQDENRGLGYGYTF	TGTGCCAGCAGCCAGGACGAAAACAGGGGGCTAGGCTATGGCTACACCTTC
14	TRBV5-5	many	TRBJ1-4	TRBD1	CASRKGQEREKLFF	TGTGCCAGCAGGAAGGGACAGGAACGCGAAAAACTGTTTTTT
16	TRBV28	many	TRBJ2-2	-	CASSLVGAANTGELFF	TGTGCCAGCAGTTTAGTAGGAGCCGCGAACACCGGGGAGCTGTTTTTT
11	TRBV2	few	TRBJ1-1	-	CASPLGEGAFF	TGTGCCAGCCCTCTAGGGGAGGGAGCTTTCTTT
14	TRBV6-5	few	TRBJ2-5	-	CASSYSEGWETQYF	TGTGCCAGCAGTTACTCGGAGGGGTGGGAGACCCAGTACTTC
15	TRBV11-2	many	TRBJ2-1	TRBD1	CASRIKGAPENEQFF	TGTGCCAGCAGGATAAAGGGGGCCCCGGAAAATGAGCAGTTCTTC
15	TRBV5-1	many	TRBJ1-1	-	CASSFHEGIESEAFF	TGCGCCAGCAGCTTTCACGAGGGGATTGAGAGTGAAGCTTTCTTT